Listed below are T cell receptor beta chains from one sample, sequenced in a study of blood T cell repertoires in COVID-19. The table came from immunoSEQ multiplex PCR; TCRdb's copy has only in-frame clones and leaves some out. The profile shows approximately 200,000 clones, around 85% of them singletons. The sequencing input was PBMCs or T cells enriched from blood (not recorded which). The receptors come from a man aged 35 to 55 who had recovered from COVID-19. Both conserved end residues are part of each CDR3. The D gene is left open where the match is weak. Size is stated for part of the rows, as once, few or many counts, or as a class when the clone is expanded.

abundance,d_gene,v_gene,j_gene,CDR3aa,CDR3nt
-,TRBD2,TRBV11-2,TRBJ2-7,CASSFDGLAGGPTHYEQYF,TGTGCCAGCAGCTTCGACGGACTAGCGGGAGGGCCTACCCACTACGAGCAGTACTTC
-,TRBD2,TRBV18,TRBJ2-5,CASSQIRGVQETQYF,TGTGCCAGCTCACAAATCCGGGGGGTCCAAGAGACCCAGTACTTC
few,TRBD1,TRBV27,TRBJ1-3,CASSLDRGPGNTIYF,TGTGCCAGCAGTTTAGACAGGGGGCCAGGAAACACCATATATTTT
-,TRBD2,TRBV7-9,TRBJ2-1,CASSQTSGSMDEQFF,TGTGCCAGCAGCCAGACTAGCGGGAGTATGGATGAGCAGTTCTTC
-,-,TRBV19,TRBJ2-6,CASSSYPGAGANVLTF,TGTGCCAGTAGTTCATACCCGGGGGCTGGGGCCAACGTCCTGACTTTC
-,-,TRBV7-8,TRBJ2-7,CASQGTPGGGPYEQYF,TGTGCCAGCCAAGGGACACCCGGGGGAGGGCCGTACGAGCAGTACTTC
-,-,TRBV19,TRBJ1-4,CASSIDGSGYAYEKLFF,TGTGCCAGTAGTATAGATGGGTCGGGGTACGCGTATGAAAAACTGTTTTTT
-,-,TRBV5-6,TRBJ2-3,CASSLVGTSTDTQYF,TGTGCCAGCAGCTTGGTCGGGACAAGCACAGATACGCAGTATTTT
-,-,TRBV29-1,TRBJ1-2,CSVRGIDGYTF,TGCAGCGTTCGGGGGATAGATGGCTACACCTTC
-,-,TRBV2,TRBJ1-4,CASSRQVDNEKLFF,TGTGCCAGCAGTAGACAGGTCGATAATGAAAAACTGTTTTTT
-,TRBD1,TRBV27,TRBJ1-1,CASSLTGGTEAFF,TGTGCCAGCAGTTTAACAGGGGGCACTGAAGCTTTCTTT
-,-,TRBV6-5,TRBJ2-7,CASDRDTQYEQYF,TGTGCCAGTGACCGGGACACCCAATACGAGCAGTACTTC
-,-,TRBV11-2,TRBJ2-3,CASSLGLLSSTDTQYF,TGTGCCAGCAGCTTAGGGCTCCTCTCTAGCACAGATACGCAGTATTTT
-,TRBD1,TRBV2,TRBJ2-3,CASSEGGQGITDTQYF,TGTGCCAGCAGTGAAGGCGGACAGGGGATCACAGATACGCAGTATTTT
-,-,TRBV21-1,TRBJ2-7,CASSKVGRARSHYYEQYF,TGTGCCAGCAGCAAAGTAGGCAGGGCGCGGAGCCACTACTACGAGCAGTACTTC
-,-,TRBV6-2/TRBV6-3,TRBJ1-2,CASSQDRSVNYGYTF,TGTGCCAGCAGCCAGGACAGAAGCGTTAACTATGGCTACACCTTC
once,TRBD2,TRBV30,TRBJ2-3,CAWSRRTSGTDTQYF,TGTGCCTGGAGTAGACGGACTAGCGGGACAGATACGCAGTATTTT
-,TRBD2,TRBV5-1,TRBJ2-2,CASSFRTSGRAGELFF,TGCGCCAGCAGCTTCCGGACTAGCGGGAGGGCCGGGGAGCTGTTTTTT
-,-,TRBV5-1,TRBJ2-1,CASSPQGPSNEQFF,TGCGCCAGCAGCCCGCAGGGTCCCTCAAATGAGCAGTTCTTC
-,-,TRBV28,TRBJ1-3,CASSLPGGNTIYF,TGTGCCAGCAGTTTACCGGGGGGAAACACCATATATTTT
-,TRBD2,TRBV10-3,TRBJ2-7,CAISEVWLAGVTWNPSYEQYF,TGTGCCATCAGTGAGGTATGGCTAGCGGGAGTTACTTGGAATCCCTCCTACGAGCAGTACTTC
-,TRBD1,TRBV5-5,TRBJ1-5,CASSSQGMSNQPQHF,TGTGCCAGCAGCTCACAGGGGATGAGCAATCAGCCCCAGCATTTT
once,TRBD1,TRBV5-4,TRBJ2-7,CASSHGQGQNEQYF,TGTGCCAGCAGCCATGGACAGGGACAGAACGAGCAGTACTTC
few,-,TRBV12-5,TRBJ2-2,CASATVIGAPPGELFF,TGTGCTAGTGCTACTGTGATAGGGGCCCCCCCCGGGGAGCTGTTTTTT
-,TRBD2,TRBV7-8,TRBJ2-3,CASSLGGTSGDTQYF,TGTGCCAGCAGCTTAGGAGGGACTAGCGGAGATACGCAGTATTTT
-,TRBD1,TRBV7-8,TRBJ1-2,CASSPSDRANYGYTF,TGTGCCAGCAGCCCTTCGGACAGGGCTAACTATGGCTACACCTTC
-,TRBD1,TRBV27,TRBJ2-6,CASSRATGRSGANVLTF,TGTGCCAGCAGCCGCGCGACAGGGCGCTCTGGGGCCAACGTCCTGACTTTC
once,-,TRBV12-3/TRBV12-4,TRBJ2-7,CASSLSAASEQYF,TGTGCCAGCAGTTTATCCGCGGCTTCCGAGCAGTACTTC
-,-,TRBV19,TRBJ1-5,CASSIRGNQPQHF,TGTGCCAGTAGTATCCGGGGGAATCAGCCCCAGCATTTT
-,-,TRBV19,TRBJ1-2,CASTLEGNYGYTF,TGTGCCAGTACCCTAGAGGGCAATTATGGCTACACCTTC
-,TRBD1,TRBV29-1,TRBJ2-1,CSVDSSDRRNNEQFF,TGCAGCGTTGATTCTTCGGACAGGCGAAACAATGAGCAGTTCTTC
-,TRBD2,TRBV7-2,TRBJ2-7,CASSLVGTSGYEQYF,TGTGCCAGCAGCTTGGTCGGGACTAGCGGCTACGAGCAGTACTTC
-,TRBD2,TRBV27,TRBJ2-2,CASQLAVLAHTGELFF,TGTGCCAGTCAACTAGCGGTACTTGCTCACACCGGGGAGCTGTTTTTT
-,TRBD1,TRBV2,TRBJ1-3,CASTPGQGRNTIYF,TGTGCCAGCACGCCGGGACAGGGGAGAAACACCATATATTTT
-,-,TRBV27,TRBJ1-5,CASSFVGSGRQPQHF,TGTGCCAGCAGTTTCGTAGGATCGGGAAGGCAGCCCCAGCATTTT
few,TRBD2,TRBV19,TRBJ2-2,CASNTQRGDGELFF,TGTGCCAGTAACACACAGCGGGGGGACGGGGAGCTGTTTTTT
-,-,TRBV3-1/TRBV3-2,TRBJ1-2,CASSLAAANYGYTF,TGTGCCAGCAGCCTAGCGGCAGCTAACTATGGCTACACCTTC
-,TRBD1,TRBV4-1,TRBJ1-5,CASSPWTGSQPQHF,TGCGCCAGCAGCCCCTGGACAGGTAGTCAGCCCCAGCATTTT
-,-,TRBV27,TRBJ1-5,CASSGNLQGFQPQHF,TGTGCCAGCAGTGGGAATTTACAGGGATTCCAGCCCCAGCATTTT
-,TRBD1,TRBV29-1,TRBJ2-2,CSVEGTGRPGELFF,TGCAGCGTTGAAGGGACAGGGCGCCCCGGGGAGCTGTTTTTT
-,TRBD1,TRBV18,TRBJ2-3,CASSENGQGADTQYF,TGTGCCAGCTCCGAAAATGGACAGGGGGCAGATACGCAGTATTTT
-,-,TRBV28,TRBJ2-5,CASSSGVGDPQETQYF,TGTGCCAGCAGTTCGGGGGTGGGAGATCCCCAAGAGACCCAGTACTTC